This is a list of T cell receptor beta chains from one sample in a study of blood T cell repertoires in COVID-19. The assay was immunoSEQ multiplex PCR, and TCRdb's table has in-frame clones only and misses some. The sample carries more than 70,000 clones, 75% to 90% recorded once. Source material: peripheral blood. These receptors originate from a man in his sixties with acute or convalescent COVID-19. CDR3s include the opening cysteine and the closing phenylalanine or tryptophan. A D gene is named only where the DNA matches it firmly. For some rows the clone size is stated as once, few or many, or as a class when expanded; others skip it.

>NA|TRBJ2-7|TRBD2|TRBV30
TGTGCCTGGAGTGTACGGGCCTTAGCGGGGGGGCGGCTTTCCTTC
CAWSVRALAGGRLSF
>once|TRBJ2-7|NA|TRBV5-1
TGCGCCAGCAGCTTCACTTTCGGGGTGAACACGGAGGTGGGCGAGCAGTACTTC
CASSFTFGVNTEVGEQYF
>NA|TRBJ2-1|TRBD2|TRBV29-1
TGCAGCGTCGGGGGACTAGCGGGAGAGGGCGCCTACAATGAGCAGTTCTTC
CSVGGLAGEGAYNEQFF
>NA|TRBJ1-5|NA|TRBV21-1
TGTGCCAGCAGCTCTGGACAGGGGGCCAGCAATCAGCCCCAGCATTTT
CASSSGQGASNQPQHF
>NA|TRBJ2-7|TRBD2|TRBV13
TGTGCCAGCAGCTTAAGGACTAGCGGGAGTAAAGCCTACGAGCAGTACTTC
CASSLRTSGSKAYEQYF
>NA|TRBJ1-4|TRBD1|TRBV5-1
TGCGCCAGCAGCCCAGACAGGGCAGGGGATGAAAAACTGTTTTTT
CASSPDRAGDEKLFF
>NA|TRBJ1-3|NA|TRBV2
TGTGCCAGCAGAGAGGGACTCAACTCTGGAAACACCATATATTTT
CASREGLNSGNTIYF
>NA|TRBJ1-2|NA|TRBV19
TGTGCCAGTAGTATACGTCGCAGGACTAACTATGGCTACACCTTC
CASSIRRRTNYGYTF
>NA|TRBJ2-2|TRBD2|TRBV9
TGTGCCAGCAGCGGTAGCGGGAGTTGGAGTACCGGGGAGCTGTTTTTT
CASSGSGSWSTGELFF
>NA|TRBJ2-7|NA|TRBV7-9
TGTGCCAGCAGCTTAGGTGACAGTAATGCTTACGAGCAGTACTTC
CASSLGDSNAYEQYF
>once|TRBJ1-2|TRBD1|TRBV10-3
TGTGCCATAACATACGCGATGACAGGGTTTGAGGGCTACACCTTC
CAITYAMTGFEGYTF
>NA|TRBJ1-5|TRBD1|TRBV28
TGTGCCAGCAGTTTCAAGCTCAGGAGACAGGGAGTTCAGCCCCAGCATTTT
CASSFKLRRQGVQPQHF
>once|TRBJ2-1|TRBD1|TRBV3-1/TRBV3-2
TGTGCCAGCAGCCAAGATTATCCCGGACAGGGAAGCCTTTACAATGAGCAGTTCTTC
CASSQDYPGQGSLYNEQFF
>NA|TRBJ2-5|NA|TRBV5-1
TGCGCCAGTAGGGGCCAATCGAAAGAGACCCAGTACTTC
CASRGQSKETQYF
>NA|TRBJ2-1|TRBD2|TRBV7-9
TGTGCCAGCAGCTTACCTCCCAGGACTAGCGGGACTAGGGATGAGCAGTTCTTC
CASSLPPRTSGTRDEQFF
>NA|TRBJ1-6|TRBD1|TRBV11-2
TGTGCCAGCAGCTTAGATTCTTTCCGGCAGGGGGTTAATTCACCCCTCCACTTT
CASSLDSFRQGVNSPLHF
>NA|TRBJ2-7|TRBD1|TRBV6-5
TGTGCCAGCAGTCCGACCCAGGACAGGGTCCACGAGCAGTACTTC
CASSPTQDRVHEQYF
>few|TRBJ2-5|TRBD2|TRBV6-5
TGTGCCAGCAGTTTGGGGGGGCAAGAGACCCAGTACTTC
CASSLGGQETQYF
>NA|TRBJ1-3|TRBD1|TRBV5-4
TGTGCCAGCAGCTTGGCCGAGACAGGGATGAACACCATATATTTT
CASSLAETGMNTIYF
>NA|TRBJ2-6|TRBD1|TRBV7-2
TGTGCCAGCAGTCCGGGGTCCGGACAGGGAACTGGGGCCAACGTCCTGACTTTC
CASSPGSGQGTGANVLTF
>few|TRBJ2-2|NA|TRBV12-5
TGTGCTAGTGGACCCAGGGATTCTGGGGAGCTGTTTTTT
CASGPRDSGELFF
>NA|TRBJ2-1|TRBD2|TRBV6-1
TGTGCCAGCAGTGAAGGTAGCGGGGGATACAATGAGCAGTTCTTC
CASSEGSGGYNEQFF
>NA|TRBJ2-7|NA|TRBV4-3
TGCGCCAGCAGCCAAGAATTACTAGGGCGGTACGAGCAGTACTTC
CASSQELLGRYEQYF
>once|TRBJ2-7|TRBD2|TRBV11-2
TGTGCCAGCAGCTCCGGGGGGAGGCAGTACTTC
CASSSGGRQYF
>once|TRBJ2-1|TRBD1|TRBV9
TGTGCCAGCAGCGACGGGACAGGTTCCTACAATGAGCAGTTCTTC
CASSDGTGSYNEQFF
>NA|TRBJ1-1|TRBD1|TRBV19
TGTGCCAGTAGTACTCTCGTCTCAGGGGGCACTGAAGCTTTCTTT
CASSTLVSGGTEAFF
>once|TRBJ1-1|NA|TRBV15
TGTGCCACCAGCGCCGGACGGGGACTTACGAACACTGAAGCTTTCTTT
CATSAGRGLTNTEAFF
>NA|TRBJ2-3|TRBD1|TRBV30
TGTGCCTGGGTGGGACAGGCCGACACAGATACGCAGTATTTT
CAWVGQADTDTQYF
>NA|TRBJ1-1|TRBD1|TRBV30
TGTGCCTGGAATTTACTGACAGGGAGGTCCACTGAAGCTTTCTTT
CAWNLLTGRSTEAFF
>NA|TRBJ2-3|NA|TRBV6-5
TGTGCCAGCAGTCCCCGACAGGTGGATACGCAGTATTTT
CASSPRQVDTQYF
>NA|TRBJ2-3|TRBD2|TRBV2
TGTGCCAGGAGCCAACTAGCGGGGGGGCAGGCTGCGCAGTATTTT
CARSQLAGGQAAQYF
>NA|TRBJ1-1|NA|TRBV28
TGTGCCAGCAGTTTATCCAATAGGGGTCGTGAAGCTTTCTTT
CASSLSNRGREAFF
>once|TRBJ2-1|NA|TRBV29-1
TGCAGCGTTGACTGGCGGAGCTCCTACAATGAGCAGTTCTTC
CSVDWRSSYNEQFF
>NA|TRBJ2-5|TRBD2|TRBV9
TGTGCCAGCAGCGTAGGAATGGCTAGCGGGAGTGGGGAGACCCAGTACTTC
CASSVGMASGSGETQYF
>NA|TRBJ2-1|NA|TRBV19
TGTGCCAGTAGTATCCCCCCCGCAGGGAACAATGAGCAGTTCTTC
CASSIPPAGNNEQFF